This note documents a single T cell receptor beta chain sequence. Original methodology: Amplification of reference gene primers was used by the study to estimate nucleated cell counts. Clones were sequenced by immunoSEQ multiplex PCR, and TCRdb holds only the in-frame ones, with some missing. V and J calls and clone size follow that table, whereas D and trimming were derived from the DNA. The sample lists tens of thousands of clones, about 83% occurring once. This record comes from a study of blood T cell repertoires in COVID-19. At the level of the study: Italy, Spain and the United States were the sources of the convalescent and acute COVID-19 samples.

This receptor was identified in a man in his fifties or sixties with acute or convalescent COVID-19. The material sequenced was peripheral blood.

The CDR3 DNA reads as TGTGCCAGCAGGGGGGAGGGCGCCTACGAGCAGTACTTC. The encoded protein is CASRGEGAYEQYF. The J gene is TRBJ2-7, the V gene TRBV2, with TRBD2 matching over 7 bases. Trimming at V came to 6 bases and at J to 2 bases, leaving 4 bases not matched to a gene. Per the germline V gene, CDR1 is SNHLY and CDR2 is FYNNEI. The CDR3 runs 13 residues. Combining the CDR3 with reference TRBV2 and TRBJ2-7 gives the whole variable domain EPEVTQTPSHQVTQMGQEVILRCVPISNHLYFYWYRQILGQKVEFLVSFYNNEISEKSEIFDDQFSVERPDGSNFTLKIRSTKLEDSAMYFCASRGEGAYEQYFGPGTRLTVT.